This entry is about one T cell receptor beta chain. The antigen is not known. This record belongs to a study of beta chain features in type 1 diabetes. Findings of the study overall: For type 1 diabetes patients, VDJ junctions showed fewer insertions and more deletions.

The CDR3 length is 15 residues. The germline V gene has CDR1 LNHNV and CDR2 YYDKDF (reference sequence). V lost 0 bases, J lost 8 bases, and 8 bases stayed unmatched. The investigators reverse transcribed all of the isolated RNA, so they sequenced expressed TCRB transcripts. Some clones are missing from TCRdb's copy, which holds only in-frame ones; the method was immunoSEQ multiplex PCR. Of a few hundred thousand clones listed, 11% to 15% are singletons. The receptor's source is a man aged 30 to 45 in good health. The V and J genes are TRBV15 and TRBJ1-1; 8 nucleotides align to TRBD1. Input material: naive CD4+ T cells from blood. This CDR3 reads CATSRDLGQVPEAFF. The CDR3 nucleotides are TGTGCCACCAGCAGAGATCTGGGACAGGTGCCCGAAGCTTTCTTT.